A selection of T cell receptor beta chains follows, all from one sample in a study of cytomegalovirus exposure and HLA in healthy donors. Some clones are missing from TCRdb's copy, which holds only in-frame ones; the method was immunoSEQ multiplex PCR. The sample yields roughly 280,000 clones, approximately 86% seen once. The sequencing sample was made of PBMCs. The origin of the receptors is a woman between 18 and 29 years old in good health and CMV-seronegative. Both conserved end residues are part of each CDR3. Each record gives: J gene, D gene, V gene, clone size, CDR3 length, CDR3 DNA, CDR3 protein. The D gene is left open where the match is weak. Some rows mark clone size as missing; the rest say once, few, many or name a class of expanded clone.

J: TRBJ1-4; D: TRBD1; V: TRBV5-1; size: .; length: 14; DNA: TGCGCCAGCAGCGGGACAGGGAGTAATGAAAAACTGTTTTTT; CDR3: CASSGTGSNEKLFF
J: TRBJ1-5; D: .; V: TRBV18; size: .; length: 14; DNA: TGTGCCACCCACGGGGGGGGAAGGAATCAGCCCCAGCATTTT; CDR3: CATHGGGRNQPQHF
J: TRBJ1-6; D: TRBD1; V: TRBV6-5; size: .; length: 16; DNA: TGTGCCAGCAGTTACCCCCGACAGGGGGAGAATTCACCCCTCCACTTT; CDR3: CASSYPRQGENSPLHF
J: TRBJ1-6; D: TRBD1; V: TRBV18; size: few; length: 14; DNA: TGTGCCAGCGCCCTAGACAGGGTGAATTCACCCCTCCACTTT; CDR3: CASALDRVNSPLHF
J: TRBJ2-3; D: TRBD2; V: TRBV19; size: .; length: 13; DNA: TGTGCCAGCCATGAGACTAGCGCAGATACGCAGTATTTT; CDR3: CASHETSADTQYF
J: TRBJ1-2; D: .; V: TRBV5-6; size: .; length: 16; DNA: TGTGCCAGCAGTGAGGGCGTGACCTTAGGTGGCTATGGCTACACCTTC; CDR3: CASSEGVTLGGYGYTF
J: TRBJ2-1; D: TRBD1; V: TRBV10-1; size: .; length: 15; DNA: TGCGCCAGCAGTCAAACAGGGGGCTTATACAATGAGCAGTTCTTC; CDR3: CASSQTGGLYNEQFF
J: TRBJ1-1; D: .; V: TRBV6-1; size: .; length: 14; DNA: TGTGCCAGCAGTCTCCTCGGGGGAAGGACTGAAGCTTTCTTT; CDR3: CASSLLGGRTEAFF
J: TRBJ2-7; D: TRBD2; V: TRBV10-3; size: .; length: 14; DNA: TGTGCCATCCGGATAGCGGGAGCCCTCGCCGAGCAGTACTTC; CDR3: CAIRIAGALAEQYF
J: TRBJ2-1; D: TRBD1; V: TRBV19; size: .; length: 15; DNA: TGTGCCAGTAGTATGGAGGACAGGGGGGCCTATGAGCAGTTCTTC; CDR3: CASSMEDRGAYEQFF
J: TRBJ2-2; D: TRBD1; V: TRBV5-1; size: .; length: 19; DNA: TGCGCCAGCAGCCAGGTGACAGGGGTCAGACCCGCGAACACCGGGGAGCTGTTTTTT; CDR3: CASSQVTGVRPANTGELFF